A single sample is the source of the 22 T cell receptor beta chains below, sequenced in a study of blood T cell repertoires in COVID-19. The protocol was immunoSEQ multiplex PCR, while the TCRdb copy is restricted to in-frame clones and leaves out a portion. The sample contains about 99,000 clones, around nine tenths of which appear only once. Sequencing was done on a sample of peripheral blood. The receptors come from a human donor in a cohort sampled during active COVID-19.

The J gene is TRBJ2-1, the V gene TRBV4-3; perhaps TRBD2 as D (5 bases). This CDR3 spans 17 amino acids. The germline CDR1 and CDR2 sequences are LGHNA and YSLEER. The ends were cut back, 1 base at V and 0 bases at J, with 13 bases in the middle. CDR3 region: CASSQGASGSSYNEQFF. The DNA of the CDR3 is TGCGCCAGCAGCCAAGGAGCCTCGGGAAGCTCCTACAATGAGCAGTTCTTC.

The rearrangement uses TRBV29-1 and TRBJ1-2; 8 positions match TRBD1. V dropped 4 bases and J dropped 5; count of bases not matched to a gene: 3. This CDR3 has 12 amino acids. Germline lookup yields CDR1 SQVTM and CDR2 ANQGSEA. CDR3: CSVGTGSYGYTF. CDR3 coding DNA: TGCAGCGTTGGGACAGGGAGTTATGGCTACACCTTC.

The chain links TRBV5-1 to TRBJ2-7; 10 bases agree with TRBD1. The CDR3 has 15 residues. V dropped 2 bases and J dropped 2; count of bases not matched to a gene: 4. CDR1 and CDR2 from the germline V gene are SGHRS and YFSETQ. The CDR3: CASSFGQGVPYEQYF. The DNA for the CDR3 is TGCGCCAGCAGCTTCGGACAGGGGGTCCCCTACGAGCAGTACTTC.

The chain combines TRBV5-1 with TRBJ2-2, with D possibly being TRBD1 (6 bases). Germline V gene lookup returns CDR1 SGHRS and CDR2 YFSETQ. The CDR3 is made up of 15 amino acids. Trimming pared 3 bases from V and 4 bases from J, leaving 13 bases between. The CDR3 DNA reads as TGCGCCAGCAGCTCAGGACAGAAACTCACCGGGGAGCTGTTTTTT. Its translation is CASSSGQKLTGELFF.

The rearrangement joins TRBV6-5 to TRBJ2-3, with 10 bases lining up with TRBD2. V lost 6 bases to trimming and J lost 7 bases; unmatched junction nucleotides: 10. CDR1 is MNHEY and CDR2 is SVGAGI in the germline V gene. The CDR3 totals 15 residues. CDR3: CASSRRGLASHTQYF. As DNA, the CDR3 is TGTGCCAGCAGCCGGCGGGGACTAGCGTCCCATACGCAGTATTTT.

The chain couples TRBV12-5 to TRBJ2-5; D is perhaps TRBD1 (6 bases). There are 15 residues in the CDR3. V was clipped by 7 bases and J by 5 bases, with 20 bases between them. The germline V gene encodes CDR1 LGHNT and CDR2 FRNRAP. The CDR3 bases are TGTGCTAGTGCCCCCGGACAGTCTACGTGGGAGACCCAGTACTTC. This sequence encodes CASAPGQSTWETQYF. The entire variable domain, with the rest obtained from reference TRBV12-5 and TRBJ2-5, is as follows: DARVTQTPRHKVTEMGQEVTMRCQPILGHNTVFWYRQTMMQGLELLAYFRNRAPLDDSGMPKDRFSAEMPDATLATLKIQPSEPRDSAVYFCASAPGQSTWETQYFGPGTRLLVL.

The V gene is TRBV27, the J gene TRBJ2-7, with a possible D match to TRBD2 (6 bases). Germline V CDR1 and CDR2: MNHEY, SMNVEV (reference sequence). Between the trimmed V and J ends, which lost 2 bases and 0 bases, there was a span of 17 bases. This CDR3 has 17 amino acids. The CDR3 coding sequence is TGTGCCAGCAGTTTAGTTGTTAGCGGCAGCAGCTCCTACGAGCAGTACTTC. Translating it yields CASSLVVSGSSSYEQYF.

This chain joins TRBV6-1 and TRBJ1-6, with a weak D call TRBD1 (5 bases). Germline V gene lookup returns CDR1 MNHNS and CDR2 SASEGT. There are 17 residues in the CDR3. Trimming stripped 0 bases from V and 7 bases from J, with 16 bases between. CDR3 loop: CASSEALLSGKNSPLHF. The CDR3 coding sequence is TGTGCCAGCAGTGAAGCGCTTCTGTCAGGGAAAAATTCACCCCTCCACTTT.

CDR3 in amino acids: CASQRGYSDGNQPQHF. The CDR3 DNA is TGTGCCAGTCAAAGGGGGTACTCGGATGGCAATCAGCCCCAGCATTTT. The rearrangement uses TRBV19 and TRBJ1-5, with D possibly being TRBD1 (6 bases). CDR3 length: 16 amino acids. Germline loops: CDR1 LNHDA, CDR2 SQIVND (reference sequence). V lost 8 bases, J lost 2 bases, and 19 bases lay in between.

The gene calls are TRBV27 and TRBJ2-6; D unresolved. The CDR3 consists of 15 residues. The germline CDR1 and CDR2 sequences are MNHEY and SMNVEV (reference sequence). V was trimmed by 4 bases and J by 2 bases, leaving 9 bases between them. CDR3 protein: CASSSRLAGANVLTF. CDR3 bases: TGTGCCAGCAGTTCCCGGTTAGCTGGGGCCAACGTCCTGACTTTC.

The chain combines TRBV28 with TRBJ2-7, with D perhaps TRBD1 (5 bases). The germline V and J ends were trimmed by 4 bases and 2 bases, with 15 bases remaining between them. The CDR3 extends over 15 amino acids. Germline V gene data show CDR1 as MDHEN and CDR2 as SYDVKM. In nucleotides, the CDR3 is TGTGCCAGCAGTTCCACAGGTCTACTTCCCTACGAGCAGTACTTC. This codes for CASSSTGLLPYEQYF.

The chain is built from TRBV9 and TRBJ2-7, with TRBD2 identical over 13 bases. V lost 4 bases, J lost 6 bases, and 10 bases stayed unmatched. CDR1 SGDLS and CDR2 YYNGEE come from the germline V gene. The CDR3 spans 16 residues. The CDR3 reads CASSPGLAGLAGEQYF. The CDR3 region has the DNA TGTGCCAGCAGCCCGGGACTAGCGGGGCTGGCGGGCGAGCAGTACTTC. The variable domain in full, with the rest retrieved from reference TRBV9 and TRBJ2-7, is DSGVTQTPKHLITATGQRVTLRCSPRSGDLSVYWYQQSLDQGLQFLIQYYNGEERAKGNILERFSAQQFPDLHSELNLSSLELGDSALYFCASSPGLAGLAGEQYFGPGTRLTVT.

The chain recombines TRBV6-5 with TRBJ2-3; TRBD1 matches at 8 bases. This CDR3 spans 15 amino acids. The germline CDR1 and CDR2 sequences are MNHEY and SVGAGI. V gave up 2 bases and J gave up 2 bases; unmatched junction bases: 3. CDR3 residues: CASSYADRVTDTQYF. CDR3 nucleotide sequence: TGTGCCAGCAGTTACGCGGACAGGGTCACAGATACGCAGTATTTT.

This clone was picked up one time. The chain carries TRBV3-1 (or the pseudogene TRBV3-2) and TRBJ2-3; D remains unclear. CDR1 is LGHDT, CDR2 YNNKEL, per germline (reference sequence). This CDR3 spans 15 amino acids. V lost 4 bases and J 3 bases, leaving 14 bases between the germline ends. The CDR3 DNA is TGTGCCAGCAGCCCACCTACGGAGATGACAGATACGCAGTATTTT. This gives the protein CASSPPTEMTDTQYF.

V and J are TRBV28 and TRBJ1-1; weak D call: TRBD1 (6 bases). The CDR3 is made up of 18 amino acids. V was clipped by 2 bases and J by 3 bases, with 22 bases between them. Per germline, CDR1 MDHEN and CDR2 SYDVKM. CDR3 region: CASSLPRGSYSGDTEAFF. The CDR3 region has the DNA TGTGCCAGCAGTTTACCCAGGGGCTCTTATTCTGGAGACACTGAAGCTTTCTTT.

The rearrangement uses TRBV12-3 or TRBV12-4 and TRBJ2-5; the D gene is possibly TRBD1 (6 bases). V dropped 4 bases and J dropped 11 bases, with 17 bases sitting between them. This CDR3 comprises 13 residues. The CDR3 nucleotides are TGTGCCAGCAGTTCGTCCGCCCAGGGGCATCAGTACTTC. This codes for CASSSSAQGHQYF.

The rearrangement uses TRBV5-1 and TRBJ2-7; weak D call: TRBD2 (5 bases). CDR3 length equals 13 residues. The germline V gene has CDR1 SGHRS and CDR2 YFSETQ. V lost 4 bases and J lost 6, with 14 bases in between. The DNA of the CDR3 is TGCGCCAGCAGCGTGGTGGGGAGCGGCGAGCAGTACTTC. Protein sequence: CASSVVGSGEQYF.

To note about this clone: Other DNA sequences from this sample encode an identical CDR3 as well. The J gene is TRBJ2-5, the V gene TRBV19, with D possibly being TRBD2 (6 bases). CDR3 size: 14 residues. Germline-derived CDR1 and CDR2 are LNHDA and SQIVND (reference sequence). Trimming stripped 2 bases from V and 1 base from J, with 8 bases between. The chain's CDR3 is CASSIPGLQETQYF. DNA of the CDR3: TGTGCCAGTAGTATACCGGGACTCCAAGAGACCCAGTACTTC. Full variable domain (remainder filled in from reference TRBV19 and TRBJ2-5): DGGITQSPKYLFRKEGQNVTLSCEQNLNHDAMYWYRQDPGQGLRLIYYSQIVNDFQKGDIAEGYSVSREKKESFPLTVTSAQKNPTAFYLCASSIPGLQETQYFGPGTRLLVL.

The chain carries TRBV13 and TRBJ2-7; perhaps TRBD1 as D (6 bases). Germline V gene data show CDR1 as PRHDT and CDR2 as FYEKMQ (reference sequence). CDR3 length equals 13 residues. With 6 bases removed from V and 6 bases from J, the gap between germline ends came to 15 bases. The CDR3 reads CASSLGRGGEQYF. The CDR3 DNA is TGTGCCAGCAGTCTCGGCAGGGGCGGCGAGCAGTACTTC.

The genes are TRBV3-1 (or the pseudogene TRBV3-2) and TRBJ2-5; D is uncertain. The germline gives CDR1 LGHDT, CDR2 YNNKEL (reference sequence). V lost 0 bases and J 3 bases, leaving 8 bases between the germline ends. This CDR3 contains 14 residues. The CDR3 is CASSQDLTEETQYF. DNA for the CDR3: TGTGCCAGCAGCCAAGATCTAACGGAAGAGACCCAGTACTTC.

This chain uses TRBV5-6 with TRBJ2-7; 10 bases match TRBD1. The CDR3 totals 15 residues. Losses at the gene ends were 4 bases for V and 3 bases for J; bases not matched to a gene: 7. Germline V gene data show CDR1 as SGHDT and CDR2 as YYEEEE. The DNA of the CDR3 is TGTGCCAGCAGCCTTGGGACAGGGGAATACTACGAGCAGTACTTC. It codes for CASSLGTGEYYEQYF.

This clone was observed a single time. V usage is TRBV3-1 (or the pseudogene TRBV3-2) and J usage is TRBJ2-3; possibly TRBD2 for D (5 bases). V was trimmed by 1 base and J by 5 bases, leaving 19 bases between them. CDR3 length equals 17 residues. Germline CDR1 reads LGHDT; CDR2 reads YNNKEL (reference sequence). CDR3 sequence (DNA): TGTGCCAGCAGCCAAGCCCCGGAGGTCTCTGGGGTAGATACGCAGTATTTT. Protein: CASSQAPEVSGVDTQYF.